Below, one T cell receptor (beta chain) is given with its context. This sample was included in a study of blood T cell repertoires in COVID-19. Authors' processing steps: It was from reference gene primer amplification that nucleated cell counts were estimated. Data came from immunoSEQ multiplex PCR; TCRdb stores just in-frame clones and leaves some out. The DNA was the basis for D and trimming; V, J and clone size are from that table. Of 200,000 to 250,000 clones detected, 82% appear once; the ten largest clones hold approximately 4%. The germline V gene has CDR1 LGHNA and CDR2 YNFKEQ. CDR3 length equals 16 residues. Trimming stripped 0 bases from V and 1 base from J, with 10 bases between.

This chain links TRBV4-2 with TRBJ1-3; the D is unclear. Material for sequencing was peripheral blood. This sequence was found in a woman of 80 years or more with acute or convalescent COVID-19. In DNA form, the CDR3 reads TGTGCCAGCAGCCAAGATCTTGCGGGGTCTGGAAACACCATATATTTT. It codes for CASSQDLAGSGNTIYF.